One and the same sample provided the 24 T cell receptor beta chains below, sequenced in a study of CD8 T cells in Susac syndrome. The RNA, about 0.45 to 1 ug, was put through reverse transcription using random hexamers. MiXCR, applied by TCRdb to the immunoSEQ multiplex PCR reads, yields one record per CDR3 protein. Among around 150,000 distinct CDR3 sequences listed, about 94% were seen once. What was sequenced was CD4+ T cells from PBMCs. These receptors all stem from a human donor in good health.

V usage is TRBV5-6 and J usage is TRBJ1-5; the D gene is possibly TRBD1 (6 bases). CDR3 length: 14 residues. CDR1 and CDR2 (germline): SGHDT, YYEEEE. The germline V and J ends were trimmed by 0 bases and 7 bases, with 11 bases remaining between them. CDR3 region: CASSLGAGVQPQHF. The CDR3 DNA reads TGTGCCAGCAGCTTGGGGGCAGGGGTCCAGCCCCAGCATTTT.

The chain links TRBV10-3 to TRBJ2-2, with D perhaps assigned TRBD1 or TRBD2 (5 bases each). The CDR3 loop spans 16 amino acids. Germline V gene sequence: CDR1 ENHRY, CDR2 SYGVKD. V was clipped by 3 bases and J by 4 bases, with 15 bases between them. CDR3 nucleotide sequence: TGTGCCATCAGTGATGGGGGACGTCGTTCCACCGGGGAGCTGTTTTTT. Protein sequence: CAISDGGRRSTGELFF.

This chain connects TRBV5-6 to TRBJ1-5, with unresolved D. CDR1 is SGHDT and CDR2 is YYEEEE in the germline V gene. With 0 bases removed from V and 0 bases from J, the gap between germline ends came to 10 bases. The CDR3 consists of 16 residues. As DNA, the CDR3 is TGTGCCAGCAGCTTGGCCGGCCCTATTAGCAATCAGCCCCAGCATTTT. It specifies CASSLAGPISNQPQHF.

This rearrangement joins TRBV3-1 to TRBJ2-1; 7 bases agree with TRBD2. V was pared by 6 bases and J by 0 bases, with 2 bases of the junction left unmatched. Germline V gene data show CDR1 as LGHDT and CDR2 as YNNKEL (reference sequence). The length of the CDR3 is 14 residues. DNA for the CDR3: TGTGCCAGCAGGGGAGGGAGCTCCTACAATGAGCAGTTCTTC. It codes for CASRGGSSYNEQFF.

The chain employs TRBV7-9 and TRBJ1-1; D call uncertain. Germline V gene sequence: CDR1 SEHNR, CDR2 FQNEAQ (reference sequence). The germline V and J ends were trimmed by 7 bases and 3 bases, with 9 bases remaining between them. The CDR3 length is 12 residues. The CDR3 DNA reads TGTGCCAGCACAGAGGCTTACACTGAAGCTTTCTTT. Translated: CASTEAYTEAFF. Based on the CDR3 plus reference TRBV7-9 and TRBJ1-1, the full variable domain is DTGVSQNPRHKITKRGQNVTFRCDPISEHNRLYWYRQTLGQGPEFLTYFQNEAQLEKSRLLSDRFSAERPKGSFSTLEIQRTEQGDSAMYLCASTEAYTEAFFGQGTRLTVV.

This chain joins TRBV28 and TRBJ1-5; D might be TRBD1 (5 bases). Trimming took off 5 bases at V and 6 bases at J, with 14 bases between the two ends. The CDR3 runs 14 residues. Germline CDR1 reads MDHEN; CDR2 reads SYDVKM. CDR3 nucleotide sequence: TGTGCCAGCAGTCCCCCAGGGTCCGCTCAGCCCCAGCATTTT. Translating gives CASSPPGSAQPQHF.

The chain is built from TRBV20-1 and TRBJ2-5, with TRBD1 matching over 8 bases. Unmatched junction bases numbered 4, after V lost 5 bases and J lost 5 bases. This CDR3 comprises 12 residues. CDR1 and CDR2 from the germline V gene are DFQATT and SNEGSKA (reference sequence). The CDR3 protein is CSAPRQGETQYF. The CDR3, as DNA: TGCAGTGCTCCCCGACAGGGGGAGACCCAGTACTTC.

The chain has TRBV27 and TRBJ2-7; TRBD1 matches 8 bases. The CDR3 loop spans 14 amino acids. Germline lookup yields CDR1 MNHEY and CDR2 SMNVEV (reference sequence). J lost 5 bases, V lost 5 bases, and 8 bases had no gene match. The CDR3 protein is CASSADRGDNEQYF. DNA for the CDR3: TGTGCCAGCAGTGCCGACAGGGGTGACAACGAGCAGTACTTC.

V and J are TRBV7-2 and TRBJ2-1; a weak D match, TRBD1 (6 bases). Trimming removed 2 bases at V and 3 bases at J, with 14 bases between. The CDR3 has 16 amino acids. Germline V gives CDR1 SGHTA, CDR2 FQGNSA. CDR3 amino acids: CASSLKSGRGYNEQFF. CDR3 bases: TGTGCCAGCAGCTTAAAGAGTGGCAGGGGCTACAATGAGCAGTTCTTC.

V gene TRBV20-1 combines with J gene TRBJ2-1; D may be TRBD2 (7 bases). Germline lookup yields CDR1 DFQATT and CDR2 SNEGSKA (reference sequence). The CDR3 runs to 14 residues. Trimming took off 8 bases at V and 4 bases at J, with 18 bases between the two ends. The CDR3 region has the DNA TGCAGTTTTAAACCGGGGGGCCTATACAATGAGCAGTTCTTC. Protein: CSFKPGGLYNEQFF.

This clonotype was recorded a few times. The chain has TRBV7-3 and TRBJ2-3, with D uncertain. Germline CDR1 is SGHTA and CDR2 is FQGTGA. V dropped 2 bases and J dropped 1 base, with 4 bases sitting between them. The CDR3 totals 13 residues. The CDR3 DNA reads TGTGCCAGCAGCTTAGACGGCACAGATACGCAGTATTTT. Translation gives CASSLDGTDTQYF.

As regards this clonotype: The DNA is omitted, as the CDR3 cannot be located on it reliably, and the CDR3 follows TCRdb's listing. The CDR3 region is CASSFGPGREKLFF. V usage is TRBV7-2 and J usage is TRBJ1-4; no DNA check was done on the table's D call, TRBD1. Inclusive of both ends, the CDR3 amounts to 14 amino acids. The germline CDR1 and CDR2 sequences are SGHTA and FQGNSA.

This sequence joins TRBV4-2 and TRBJ2-5, with D possibly TRBD1 on 5 matching bases. The CDR3 consists of 16 residues. The V gene's germline CDR1 is LGHNA and CDR2 YNFKEQ. V was pared by 2 bases and J by 1 base, with 14 bases between. The CDR3 DNA sequence: TGTGCCAGCAGCCAAAACCAGGGCGTGCCCCAAGAGACCCAGTACTTC. Translated, it gives CASSQNQGVPQETQYF.

The chain is built from TRBV29-1 and TRBJ2-2; D uncertain. Germline assignment: CDR1 SQVTM and CDR2 ANQGSEA. This CDR3 is 11 amino acids long. The V and J ends lost 6 bases and 2 bases respectively, with 4 bases between them. In DNA, the CDR3 is TGCAGCGTACACAACACCGGGGAGCTGTTTTTT. Translating it yields CSVHNTGELFF.

The chain couples TRBV29-1 to TRBJ1-2; D not resolved. V was cut by 5 bases and J by 2 bases, with 12 bases left in between. CDR1 is SQVTM, CDR2 ANQGSEA, per germline. The CDR3 is 13 residues long. Written as DNA, the CDR3 is TGCAGCGTTTCCAGTTACCTCAACTATGGCTACACCTTC. This sequence encodes CSVSSYLNYGYTF.

The chain carries TRBV4-2 and TRBJ1-3; D possibly corresponds to TRBD1 (5 bases). The CDR3 consists of 14 residues. Trimming took off 5 bases at V and 7 bases at J, with 15 bases between the two ends. The germline V gene encodes CDR1 LGHNA and CDR2 YNFKEQ. The CDR3 DNA sequence: TGTGCCAGCAGCAACAGGAGGGCCGAGAACACCATATATTTT. This codes for CASSNRRAENTIYF.

V gene TRBV7-8 combines with J gene TRBJ2-2, with 9 bases aligning to TRBD1. V shed 5 bases and J 6 bases; nucleotides not matched to a gene: 7. Germline V gene data show CDR1 as SGHVS and CDR2 as FQNEAQ. CDR3 length: 15 amino acids. CDR3 nucleotides: TGTGCCAGCAGCGATACAGGGGGCGCAGCCGGGGAGCTGTTTTTT. It yields the protein CASSDTGGAAGELFF.

This rearrangement joins TRBV25-1 to TRBJ2-7; possible D gene TRBD2, 7 bases. Trimming took 1 base from V and 9 from J, leaving 22 bases between them. The germline CDR1 and CDR2 sequences are MGHDK and SYGVNS. CDR3 length: 16 amino acids. This CDR3 is CASSEWARGGLGWQYF. CDR3 bases: TGTGCCAGCAGTGAATGGGCTCGCGGGGGCCTGGGTTGGCAGTACTTC.

The rearrangement joins TRBV2 to TRBJ2-5; 10 bases fit TRBD1. Germline CDR1 SNHLY, CDR2 FYNNEI. The CDR3 consists of 13 residues. V trimming: 7 bases; J trimming: 4 bases; junction bases outside the gene matches: 3. DNA of the CDR3: TGTGCCAGCATCCGGACAGGGGGAGAGACCCAGTACTTC. Amino acids: CASIRTGGETQYF.

The V call is TRBV28, the J call TRBJ2-7; 7 nucleotides line up with TRBD1. Germline V gene lookup returns CDR1 MDHEN and CDR2 SYDVKM. The CDR3 has 14 residues. Trimming at V came to 6 bases and at J to 0 bases, leaving 5 bases not matched to a gene. The CDR3 DNA sequence: TGTGCCAGCAGCACCGGGACAGCCTCCTACGAGCAGTACTTC. As protein: CASSTGTASYEQYF.

V is TRBV20-1 and J is TRBJ1-1; D uncertain. The germline V and J ends were trimmed by 2 bases and 2 bases, with 6 bases remaining between them. CDR3 length: 12 amino acids. Per the germline V gene, CDR1 is DFQATT and CDR2 is SNEGSKA (reference sequence). CDR3 sequence: CSARPQNTEAFF. The CDR3 nucleotides read TGCAGTGCTAGACCGCAAAACACTGAAGCTTTCTTT.

The chain has TRBV30 and TRBJ1-5, with D hard to call. Per the germline V gene, CDR1 is GTSNPN and CDR2 is SVGIG (reference sequence). This CDR3 is built from 15 residues. Trimming took off 2 bases at V and 0 bases at J, with 11 bases between the two ends. In DNA form, the CDR3 reads TGTGCCTGGAGTCATAGCTGGAGTAGCAATCAGCCCCAGCATTTT. Protein product: CAWSHSWSSNQPQHF.

This chain connects TRBV9 to TRBJ1-6; D unclear. With 4 bases removed from V and 10 bases from J, the gap between germline ends came to 15 bases. The CDR3 runs 14 residues. The germline V gene has CDR1 SGDLS and CDR2 YYNGEE. CDR3 sequence: CASSYKDRESPLHF. DNA of the CDR3: TGTGCCAGCAGCTACAAGGACCGGGAGTCACCCCTCCACTTT.

This rearrangement joins TRBV5-4 to TRBJ2-7, with D maybe TRBD2 (6 bases). Germline CDR1 and CDR2: SGHNT and YYREEE (reference sequence). V lost 3 bases to trimming and J lost 4 bases, with 20 bases between them. The CDR3 has 16 residues. CDR3 protein: CASSSDPSERVYEQYF. For the CDR3, the DNA is TGTGCCAGCAGCTCGGACCCTAGCGAGAGAGTTTACGAGCAGTACTTC.